The present entry profiles one T cell receptor beta chain with its context. The antigen is undetermined. The sample belongs to a study of T cell responses to AZD1222 COVID-19 vaccine. Study-wide results and limits: Spike-specific TCR breadth and depth were elevated following two AZD1222 doses. In the spike-specific TCR repertoire, nearly half reportedly target unmutated variant regions. Baseline antibody screening turned up just a handful of seropositive AZD1222 recipients.

Clones were sequenced by immunoSEQ multiplex PCR, and TCRdb holds only the in-frame ones, with some missing. The sample lists 75,000 to 95,000 clones; roughly 86% were seen once. The germline gives CDR1 SGHDN, CDR2 FVKESK. V shed 4 bases, J shed 6 bases, and the junction held 8 bases outside the gene matches. CDR3 length: 15 residues. The chain carries TRBV14 and TRBJ2-1, with 8 bases identical to TRBD2. The TCR comes from an adult in good health. The input for sequencing was peripheral blood, taken on day 0 of MenACWY control vaccination. The CDR3: CASSRGISGVNEQFF. For the CDR3, the DNA is TGTGCCAGCAGCCGGGGCATTAGCGGGGTCAATGAGCAGTTCTTC.